This T cell receptor (beta chain) originates from a study of T-cell reconstitution after alpha-beta-depleted transplantation in children. Preparing the TCRbeta library involved the use of unique molecular identifiers. TCRdb passed the PCR reads through MiXCR, listing each CDR3 protein once. The table has about 98,000 distinct CDR3 sequences, around 7.8% seen once. The CDR3 is made up of 15 amino acids. The germline V gene encodes CDR1 SGHDT and CDR2 YYEEEE. V dropped 0 bases and J dropped 5 bases, with 11 bases sitting between them. This clonotype came up many times. Its antigen is currently unknown. General study points: Day-60 TCRbeta diversity that was high in some patients was derived from surviving recipient T cells and thymic progenitors. Among T cells one year after transplant, newly produced cells accounted for most counts and diversity. Several hundred graft clones that had expanded were reportedly the source of alpha-beta T cells about two months after transplant.

The chain carries TRBV5-6 and TRBJ1-4; D uncertain. The TCR originated in a boy aged 2-9 years with acute lymphoblastic leukemia, due to receive a stem cell transplant. The sequencing here drew on PBMCs, taken before TCRalphabeta/CD19-depleted stem cell transplant. CDR3 sequence reads: CASSLGPAGNEKLFF. CDR3 coding DNA: TGTGCCAGCAGCTTGGGGCCCGCCGGCAATGAAAAACTGTTTTTT.